The sequence of this T cell receptor (beta chain) was determined in a study of spatial heterogeneity in lung cancer. Study at large: Each time, sequencing found more beta-chain sequences than alpha-chain sequences. The study observed each unique TCR and UMI combination more than ten times on average in raw reads.

All TCR cDNA molecules were individually tagged with a unique molecular identifier. TCRdb reprocessed the 5' RACE reads with MiXCR, giving one entry per CDR3 protein. The sample holds 1,500 to 2,500 distinct CDR3 sequences; approximately 6.3% are singletons and the top ten take approximately 13%. Indicated time point: sample taken at primary tumor resection. Unsorted whole RNA samples from tumor, nontumor lung or frozen PBMC were sequenced. Germline V gene data show CDR1 as SEHNR and CDR2 as FQNEAQ (reference sequence). The ends lost 2 bases at V and 10 bases at J; junction bases unmatched: 10. This CDR3 comprises 14 residues. This clonotype counts as medium-sized.

This rearrangement joins TRBV7-9 to TRBJ2-7; 8 nucleotides match TRBD1. The material sequenced was normal lung tissue next to the tumor, taken at surgery. This sequence was found in a male donor with early-stage non-small cell lung cancer. The DNA for the CDR3 is TGTGCCAGCAGCTTACAGGGGGCGCAGAGCTCTCAGTACTTC. Translation gives CASSLQGAQSSQYF.